The 6 T cell receptor beta chains listed next were all sequenced from one sample in a study of T cell responses to AZD1222 COVID-19 vaccine. The method was immunoSEQ multiplex PCR; TCRdb's version includes in-frame clones alone and lacks a portion of them. The table has around 100,000 clones, roughly 88% seen once; the top ten hold 15% to 20%. The sequences come from peripheral blood, collected on day 0 of AZD1222 vaccination. The receptors were gathered from an adult in good health.

The chain couples TRBV28 to TRBJ1-3; unclear D gene. The V gene's germline CDR1 is MDHEN and CDR2 SYDVKM. V was pared by 6 bases and J by 2 bases, with 2 bases between. The CDR3 covers 11 residues. The CDR3 is CASSPGNTIYF. The CDR3 bases are TGTGCCAGCAGCCCTGGAAACACCATATATTTT.

The chain is built from TRBV9 and TRBJ2-1; D is perhaps TRBD2 (7 bases). The CDR3 runs 15 residues. The V gene lost 2 bases and the J gene lost 6 bases, with 15 bases spanning the gap. Germline assignment: CDR1 SGDLS and CDR2 YYNGEE. The CDR3 here is CASSVNRGASNEQFF. CDR3 nucleotides: TGTGCCAGCAGCGTGAACCGGGGGGCAAGCAATGAGCAGTTCTTC.

This clone appeared a single time. The rearrangement links TRBV15 to TRBJ2-5; 8 nucleotides line up with TRBD1. Losses at the gene ends were 3 bases for V and 5 bases for J; bases not matched to a gene: 8. Germline loops: CDR1 LNHNV, CDR2 YYDKDF (reference sequence). The CDR3 consists of 15 residues. CDR3 loop: CATSSVPGGAETQYF. Written as DNA, the CDR3 is TGTGCCACCAGCAGTGTTCCAGGGGGCGCGGAGACCCAGTACTTC.

J is TRBJ2-1 and V is TRBV24-1; 7 positions match TRBD2. CDR1 is KGHDR and CDR2 is SFDVKD in the germline V gene. The CDR3 loop spans 16 amino acids. Trimming at V came to 4 bases and at J to 0 bases, leaving 5 bases not matched to a gene. CDR3 in amino acids: CATSEPRGSSYNEQFF. The DNA of the CDR3 is TGTGCCACCAGTGAGCCGCGGGGGAGCTCCTACAATGAGCAGTTCTTC.

The chain joins TRBV7-9 to TRBJ1-4; possibly TRBD1 for D (5 bases). The CDR3 runs 13 residues. Looked up from germline, CDR1 is SEHNR and CDR2 is FQNEAQ (reference sequence). Trimming removed 5 bases from V and 8 bases from J, with 12 bases in between. The CDR3 sequence: CASSQGAGEKLFF. In DNA, the CDR3 is TGTGCCAGCAGCCAAGGGGCCGGGGAAAAACTGTTTTTT.

V gene TRBV12-3 or TRBV12-4 combines with J gene TRBJ2-3; D is uncertain. The length of the CDR3 is 12 residues. Deletions cut 2 bases from V and 5 bases from J, with 5 bases between. Written as DNA, the CDR3 is TGTGCCAGCAGTTTATGGCGAGATACGCAGTATTTT. Its protein product is CASSLWRDTQYF.